What follows are 6 T cell receptor beta chains derived from one specimen sequenced in a study of shared clonotypes between healthy human individuals. Data came from immunoSEQ multiplex PCR; TCRdb stores just in-frame clones and leaves some out. The sample holds fewer than 850,000 clones, around 72% seen once. Input material: memory CD4+ T cells sorted from blood. Documented subset: CD45RA-negative fraction. These receptors were collected from a woman between 25 and 40 years old in good health.

The chain employs TRBV28 and TRBJ1-5, with D uncertain. V was pared by 7 bases and J by 9 bases, with 13 bases between. The CDR3 runs to 12 residues. In germline, CDR1 is MDHEN, CDR2 SYDVKM. CDR3 sequence reads: CASIRPPGPQHF. DNA for the CDR3: TGTGCCAGCATCAGGCCCCCTGGGCCCCAGCATTTT.

V and J are TRBV18 and TRBJ2-2; possibly TRBD1 for D (5 bases). The CDR3 sequence is 14 residues long. V was clipped by 7 bases and J by 3 bases, with 12 bases between them. Germline loops: CDR1 KGHSH, CDR2 LQKENI. This CDR3 is CASFWGRDTGELFF. The CDR3 DNA sequence: TGTGCCAGCTTTTGGGGCCGGGACACCGGGGAGCTGTTTTTT.

The chain links TRBV7-8 to TRBJ2-3, with 7 bases that match TRBD1. This CDR3 comprises 14 residues. V dropped 2 bases and J dropped 4; count of bases not matched to a gene: 3. From germline, CDR1 is SGHVS and CDR2 FQNEAQ. CDR3 amino acids: CASSLRQGADTQYF. The CDR3 DNA follows: TGTGCCAGCAGCTTACGACAGGGAGCAGATACGCAGTATTTT.

The CDR3 bases are TGTGCCAGCAGTTACGAGGGGACAGGGATCTATGGCTACACCTTC. It specifies CASSYEGTGIYGYTF. The V and J genes are TRBV6-5 and TRBJ1-2, with TRBD1 matching over 9 bases. Trimming removed 2 bases from V and 4 bases from J; junction bases left unmatched: 5. This CDR3 region has 15 residues. Germline loops: CDR1 MNHEY, CDR2 SVGAGI.

This sequence joins TRBV6-4 and TRBJ2-1; possibly TRBD1 for D (6 bases). Germline CDR1 is MRHNA and CDR2 is SNTAGT. This CDR3 comprises 13 residues. Trimming took off 4 bases at V and 9 bases at J, with 13 bases between the two ends. For the CDR3, the DNA is TGTGCCAGCAGTGGGTTCAGGGGTAGTGAGCAGTTCTTC. Its protein product is CASSGFRGSEQFF.

The chain recombines TRBV29-1 with TRBJ2-1; 15 bases match TRBD2. The CDR3 covers 14 residues. V was clipped by 6 bases and J by 12 bases; unmatched bases: 9. CDR1 is SQVTM, CDR2 ANQGSEA, per germline. This chain's CDR3 is CSVDGTSGRSPQFF. CDR3 nucleotides: TGCAGCGTGGACGGGACTAGCGGGAGGAGCCCGCAGTTCTTC.